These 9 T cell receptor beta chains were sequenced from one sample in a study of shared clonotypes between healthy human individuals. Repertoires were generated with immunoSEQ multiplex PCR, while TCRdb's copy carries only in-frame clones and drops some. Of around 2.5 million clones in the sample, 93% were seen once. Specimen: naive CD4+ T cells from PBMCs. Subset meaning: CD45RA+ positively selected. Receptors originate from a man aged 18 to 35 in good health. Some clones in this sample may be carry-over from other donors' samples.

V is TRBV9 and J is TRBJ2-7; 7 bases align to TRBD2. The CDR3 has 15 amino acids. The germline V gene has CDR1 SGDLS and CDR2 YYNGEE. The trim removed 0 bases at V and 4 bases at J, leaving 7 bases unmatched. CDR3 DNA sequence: TGTGCCAGCAGCGTAGGCCCCGGGGGGATGTACGAGCAGTACTTC. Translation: CASSVGPGGMYEQYF. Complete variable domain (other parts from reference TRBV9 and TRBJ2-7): DSGVTQTPKHLITATGQRVTLRCSPRSGDLSVYWYQQSLDQGLQFLIQYYNGEERAKGNILERFSAQQFPDLHSELNLSSLELGDSALYFCASSVGPGGMYEQYFGPGTRLTVT.

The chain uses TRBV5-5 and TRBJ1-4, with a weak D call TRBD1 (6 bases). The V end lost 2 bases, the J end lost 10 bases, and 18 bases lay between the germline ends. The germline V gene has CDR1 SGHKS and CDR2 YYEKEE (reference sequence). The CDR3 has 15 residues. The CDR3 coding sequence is TGTGCCAGCAGCTTCCCGGGGGCGACTTTAGGAAAACTGTTTTTT. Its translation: CASSFPGATLGKLFF.

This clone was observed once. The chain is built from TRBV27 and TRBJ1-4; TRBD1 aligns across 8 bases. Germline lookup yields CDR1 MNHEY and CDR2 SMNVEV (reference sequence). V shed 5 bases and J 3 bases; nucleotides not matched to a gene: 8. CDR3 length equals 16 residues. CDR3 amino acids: CASSGGQGRANEKLFF. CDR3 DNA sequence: TGTGCCAGCAGTGGCGGACAGGGTCGGGCTAATGAAAAACTGTTTTTT. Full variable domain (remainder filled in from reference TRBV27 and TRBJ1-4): EAQVTQNPRYLITVTGKKLTVTCSQNMNHEYMSWYRQDPGLGLRQIYYSMNVEVTDKGDVPEGYKVSRKEKRNFPLILESPSPNQTSLYFCASSGGQGRANEKLFFGSGTQLSVL.

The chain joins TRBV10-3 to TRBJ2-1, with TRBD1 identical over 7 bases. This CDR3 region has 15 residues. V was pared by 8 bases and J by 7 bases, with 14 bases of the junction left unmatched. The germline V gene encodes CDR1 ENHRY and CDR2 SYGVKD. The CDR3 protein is CAIRDSLAQGNEQFF. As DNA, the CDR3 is TGTGCCATCCGGGACAGCCTAGCTCAAGGAAATGAGCAGTTCTTC.

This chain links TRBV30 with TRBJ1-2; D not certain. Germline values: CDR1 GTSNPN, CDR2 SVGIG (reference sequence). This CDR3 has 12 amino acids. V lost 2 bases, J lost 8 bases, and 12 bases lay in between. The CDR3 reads CAWSTSGLGYTF. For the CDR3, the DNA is TGTGCCTGGAGTACCTCTGGTCTCGGCTACACCTTC.

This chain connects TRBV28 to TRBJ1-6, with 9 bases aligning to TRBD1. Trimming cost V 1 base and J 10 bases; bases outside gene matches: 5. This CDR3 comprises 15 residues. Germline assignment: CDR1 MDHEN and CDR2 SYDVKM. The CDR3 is CASSLFGTGSSPLHF. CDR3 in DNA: TGTGCCAGCAGTTTATTTGGGACAGGGAGCTCACCCCTCCACTTT.

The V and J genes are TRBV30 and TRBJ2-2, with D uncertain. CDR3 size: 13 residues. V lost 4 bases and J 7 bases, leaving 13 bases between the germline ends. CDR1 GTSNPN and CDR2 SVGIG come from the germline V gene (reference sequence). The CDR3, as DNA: TGTGCCTGGATTGGTGATTTTGGCGGGGAGCTGTTTTTT. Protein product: CAWIGDFGGELFF.

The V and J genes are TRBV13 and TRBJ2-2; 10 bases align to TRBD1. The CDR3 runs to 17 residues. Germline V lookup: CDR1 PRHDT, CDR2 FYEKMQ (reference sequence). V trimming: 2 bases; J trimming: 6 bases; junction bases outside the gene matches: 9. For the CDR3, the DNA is TGTGCCAGCAGCTTAAATCCGGGACAGGGGTTTTCCGGGGAGCTGTTTTTT. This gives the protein CASSLNPGQGFSGELFF.

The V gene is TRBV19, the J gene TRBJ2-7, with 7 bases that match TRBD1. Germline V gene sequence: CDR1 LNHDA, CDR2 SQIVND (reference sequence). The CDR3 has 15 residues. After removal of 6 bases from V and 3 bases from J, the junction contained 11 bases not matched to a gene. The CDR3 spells CASSDTPGQSYEQYF. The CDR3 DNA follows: TGTGCCAGTAGCGATACTCCGGGACAGAGCTACGAGCAGTACTTC. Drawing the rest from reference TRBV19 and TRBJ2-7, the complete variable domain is DGGITQSPKYLFRKEGQNVTLSCEQNLNHDAMYWYRQDPGQGLRLIYYSQIVNDFQKGDIAEGYSVSREKKESFPLTVTSAQKNPTAFYLCASSDTPGQSYEQYFGPGTRLTVT.